This T cell receptor beta chain was identified during a study of OX40 agonist ivuxolimab in advanced cancers. On the study more broadly: Prior therapy, whether anti-PD-1, anti-PD-L1 or anti-CTLA-4, was allowed, and roughly 44% had some. Partial responses were seen in three patients, one with hepatocellular carcinoma and two with cutaneous melanoma. Overall study results and limits: Partly responding patients at 0.1-3.0 mg/kg showed some of the smallest clonal expansion. In a subset of nonresponders, normalized T-cell clonal expansion was also low.

Trimming took 5 bases from V and 4 from J; bases not matched to a gene: 6. The CDR3 has 14 amino acids. The germline gives CDR1 MDHEN, CDR2 SYDVKM. Notes on this clone: Its antigen is unknown.

Sequenced by immunoSEQ multiplex PCR; TCRdb stores in-frame clones only, minus some. The sample includes 48,000 or so clones, approximately 94% seen only once; the top ten take less than 15%. The material sequenced was CD4+ or CD8+ T cells sorted from blood, taken in a trial of the OX40 agonist ivuxolimab. The source is an adult with an advanced solid tumor such as melanoma, head and neck, liver or kidney cancer. The V and J genes are TRBV28 and TRBJ2-3; TRBD1 matches at 7 bases. DNA for the CDR3: TGTGCCAGCAGTCCCCGACAGGGACCAGATACGCAGTATTTT. It codes for CASSPRQGPDTQYF.